One sample yielded the 17 T cell receptor beta chains listed below, sequenced in a study of early T cells in non-severe SARS-CoV-2 infection. TCRdb analysed the 5' RACE reads with MiXCR anew, one entry per CDR3 protein. The profile shows 100,000 to 120,000 distinct CDR3 sequences, around 13% of them singletons. Sequencing used whole blood, obtained at baseline. Receptor source: an adult who was a healthcare worker with PCR-confirmed SARS-CoV-2 infection or an uninfected control (not recorded which).

The table lists this clonotype with a few counts. The chain is built from TRBV6-5 and TRBJ1-2; D is unclear. Trimming pared 5 bases from V and 4 bases from J, leaving 8 bases between. Germline V gene data show CDR1 as MNHEY and CDR2 as SVGAGI. CDR3 length: 12 amino acids. CDR3 loop: CASSEGAYGYTF. The CDR3 coding sequence is TGTGCCAGCAGTGAGGGCGCCTATGGCTACACCTTC.

The rearrangement joins TRBV5-4 to TRBJ2-3; 8 nucleotides match TRBD2. Germline V gene data show CDR1 as SGHNT and CDR2 as YYREEE (reference sequence). The CDR3 runs to 15 residues. V shed 5 bases and J 4 bases; nucleotides not matched to a gene: 9. DNA of the CDR3: TGTGCCAGCAGTTCTCGGACTAGCTTACCAGATACGCAGTATTTT. Its translation is CASSSRTSLPDTQYF.

This clonotype has only a few counts. V is TRBV4-2 and J is TRBJ2-3; D may match TRBD1 or TRBD2 (5 bases each). CDR3 length: 16 amino acids. In germline, CDR1 is LGHNA, CDR2 YNFKEQ. Deletions cut 0 bases from V and 0 bases from J, with 10 bases between. CDR3 sequence (DNA): TGTGCCAGCAGCCAAGACGAACGGGGCAGCACAGATACGCAGTATTTT. It translates to CASSQDERGSTDTQYF.

The rearrangement links TRBV7-9 to TRBJ1-6; D remains unclear. CDR3 length equals 15 residues. Trimming removed 3 bases from V and 10 bases from J, with 16 bases in between. Germline CDR1 SEHNR, CDR2 FQNEAQ (reference sequence). The CDR3 loop reads CASSFMSTLGSPLHF. The DNA for the CDR3 is TGTGCCAGCAGCTTCATGTCAACCTTAGGGTCACCCCTCCACTTT. The variable domain in full, with the rest retrieved from reference TRBV7-9 and TRBJ1-6, is DTGVSQNPRHKITKRGQNVTFRCDPISEHNRLYWYRQTLGQGPEFLTYFQNEAQLEKSRLLSDRFSAERPKGSFSTLEIQRTEQGDSAMYLCASSFMSTLGSPLHFGNGTRLTVT.

V and J are TRBV10-3 and TRBJ2-4; D is unclear. Per germline, CDR1 ENHRY and CDR2 SYGVKD. The CDR3 consists of 12 residues. Trimming shortened V by 3 bases and J by 3 bases, and 3 bases separated the two germline ends. The CDR3 protein is CAISDRKNIQYF. The CDR3 region has the DNA TGTGCCATCAGTGACCGCAAAAACATTCAGTACTTC.

The sample holds a few counts of this clonotype. The rearrangement joins TRBV18 to TRBJ2-4; perhaps TRBD1 as D (6 bases). The CDR3 totals 15 residues. The V gene lost 5 bases and the J gene lost 1 base, with 12 bases spanning the gap. Germline V gene lookup returns CDR1 KGHSH and CDR2 LQKENI. This CDR3 is CASSTTGQAKNIQYF. In DNA, the CDR3 is TGTGCCAGCTCAACGACAGGTCAGGCCAAAAACATTCAGTACTTC.

This sequence joins TRBV12-3 or TRBV12-4 and TRBJ2-1, with TRBD2 matching 7 bases. The CDR3 length is 16 residues. V trimming: 3 bases; J trimming: 3 bases; junction bases outside the gene matches: 8. The CDR3 region is CASSFFARGYYNEQFF. In DNA, the CDR3 is TGTGCCAGCAGTTTTTTCGCGCGGGGGTACTACAATGAGCAGTTCTTC.

The V gene is TRBV2, the J gene TRBJ1-1; a weak D match, TRBD1 (5 bases). Germline V gives CDR1 SNHLY, CDR2 FYNNEI. The CDR3 consists of 13 residues. Trimming removed 8 bases from V and 5 bases from J, with 15 bases in between. CDR3 sequence reads: CASQTAYETEAFF. In DNA form, the CDR3 reads TGTGCCAGCCAGACAGCTTACGAAACTGAAGCTTTCTTT.

The chain couples TRBV7-2 to TRBJ2-3; TRBD1 agrees at 8 bases. CDR3 size: 17 residues. Trimming cost V 5 bases and J 3 bases; bases outside gene matches: 13. Per the germline V gene, CDR1 is SGHTA and CDR2 is FQGNSA. DNA for the CDR3: TGTGCCAGCAGCCCTAGGCACCTACAGGGGGGAACAGATACGCAGTATTTT. It encodes CASSPRHLQGGTDTQYF.

In this sample, this clonotype turned up many times. The chain combines TRBV20-1 with TRBJ2-7; no definite D call. Trimming took 5 bases from V and 7 from J, leaving 12 bases between them. Germline assignment: CDR1 DFQATT and CDR2 SNEGSKA (reference sequence). CDR3 length equals 11 residues. The CDR3 sequence is CSASQAAEQYF. Here the CDR3 DNA reads TGCAGTGCTTCCCAGGCCGCTGAGCAGTACTTC.

This chain links TRBV27 with TRBJ1-6, with TRBD1 identical over 9 bases. CDR1 and CDR2 (germline): MNHEY, SMNVEV (reference sequence). The ends lost 5 bases at V and 11 bases at J; junction bases unmatched: 7. The CDR3 extends over 14 amino acids. CDR3 region: CASSAGQGIPPLHF. CDR3 bases: TGTGCCAGCAGTGCCGGACAGGGGATCCCACCCCTCCACTTT.

This chain joins TRBV11-2 and TRBJ2-5; 10 bases line up with TRBD2. The CDR3 is 15 amino acids. Germline-derived CDR1 and CDR2 are SGHAT and FQNNGV. Losses at the gene ends were 3 bases for V and 4 bases for J; bases not matched to a gene: 5. The CDR3 protein is CASSFSGGNGETQYF. CDR3 nucleotides: TGTGCCAGCAGCTTTAGCGGGGGGAACGGAGAGACCCAGTACTTC.

This clonotype was recorded a few times. The rearrangement links TRBV7-8 to TRBJ2-1, with D hard to call. This CDR3 is built from 19 residues. Germline CDR1 SGHVS, CDR2 FQNEAQ. With 8 bases removed from V and 1 base from J, the gap between germline ends came to 27 bases. CDR3 sequence reads: CASQGRLLHQLSSYNEQFF. The CDR3 nucleotides read TGTGCCAGCCAAGGCAGGCTCCTCCATCAGCTCTCTTCCTACAATGAGCAGTTCTTC.

Only a few counts were recorded for this clonotype. This chain connects TRBV18 to TRBJ2-1; the D is unclear. Germline values: CDR1 KGHSH, CDR2 LQKENI. There are 14 residues in the CDR3. Trimming took off 0 bases at V and 9 bases at J, with 12 bases between the two ends. CDR3 protein: CASSPPVRAGEQFF. CDR3 nucleotides: TGTGCCAGCTCACCACCGGTCCGGGCCGGTGAGCAGTTCTTC. The full variable domain, with the rest looked up from reference TRBV18 and TRBJ2-1, is NAGVMQNPRHLVRRRGQEARLRCSPMKGHSHVYWYRQLPEEGLKFMVYLQKENIIDESGMPKERFSAEFPKEGPSILRIQQVVRGDSAAYFCASSPPVRAGEQFFGPGTRLTVL.

V and J are TRBV3-1 and TRBJ2-5, with D possibly TRBD1 on 5 matching bases. The CDR3 consists of 14 residues. V dropped 0 bases and J dropped 5 bases, with 10 bases sitting between them. Germline CDR1 reads LGHDT; CDR2 reads YNNKEL (reference sequence). CDR3: CASSQDGATETQYF. The CDR3 region has the DNA TGTGCCAGCAGCCAAGATGGGGCGACCGAGACCCAGTACTTC.

This clonotype was seen only a few times. The chain carries TRBV19 and TRBJ1-5, with no clear D. Trimming took off 1 base at V and 4 bases at J, with 11 bases between the two ends. Germline CDR1 is LNHDA and CDR2 is SQIVND (reference sequence). The CDR3 contains 15 residues. The CDR3 region is CASSIGWQQNQPQHF. DNA of the CDR3: TGTGCCAGTAGTATAGGGTGGCAGCAAAATCAGCCCCAGCATTTT.

The chain links TRBV24-1 to TRBJ2-2; D perhaps matches TRBD2 (5 bases). This CDR3 contains 14 residues. V lost 3 bases, J lost 5 bases, and 9 bases lay in between. Per germline, CDR1 KGHDR and CDR2 SFDVKD. CDR3 sequence reads: CATSDKGETGELFF. CDR3 bases: TGTGCCACCAGTGATAAGGGAGAAACCGGGGAGCTGTTTTTT.